The clone carrying this T cell receptor (beta chain) showed up many times. This specimen belongs to a study of spatial heterogeneity in lung cancer. Trimming removed 7 bases at V and 1 base at J, with 21 bases between. Germline V gene data show CDR1 as DFQATT and CDR2 as SNEGSKA (reference sequence). CDR3 length equals 16 residues. A single record per CDR3 protein comes from TCRdb applying MiXCR to the 5' RACE reads. The table lists about 23,000 distinct CDR3 sequences, 2.5% to 4% of them singletons, with around 30% in the top ten. As to time point: sample taken at primary tumor resection. Samples came from roughly 72 TRACERx patients with untreated early-stage lung cancer. Tumor, nontumor lung or frozen PBMC supplied whole RNA, sequenced without sorting.

The sample consisted of PBMCs, taken at surgery. The sequence derives from a female donor with early-stage non-small cell lung cancer. The V gene is TRBV20-1, the J gene TRBJ2-3, with D maybe TRBD1 (5 bases). CDR3 region: CSVPNRFYTGTDTQYF. CDR3 nucleotide sequence: TGCAGTGTCCCTAACAGGTTCTACACGGGCACAGATACGCAGTATTTT.